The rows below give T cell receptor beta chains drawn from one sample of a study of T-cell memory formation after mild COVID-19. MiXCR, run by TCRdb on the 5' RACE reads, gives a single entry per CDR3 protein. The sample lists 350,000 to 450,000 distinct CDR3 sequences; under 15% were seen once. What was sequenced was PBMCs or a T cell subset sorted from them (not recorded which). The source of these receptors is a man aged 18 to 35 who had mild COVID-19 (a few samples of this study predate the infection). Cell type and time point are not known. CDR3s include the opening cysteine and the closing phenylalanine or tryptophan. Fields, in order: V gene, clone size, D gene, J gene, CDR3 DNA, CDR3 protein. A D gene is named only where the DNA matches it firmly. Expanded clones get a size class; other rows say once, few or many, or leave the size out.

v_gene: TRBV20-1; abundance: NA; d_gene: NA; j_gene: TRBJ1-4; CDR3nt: TGCAGTGCCTGGATTCAGGTCCGTGAAAAACTGTTTTTT; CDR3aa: CSAWIQVREKLFF
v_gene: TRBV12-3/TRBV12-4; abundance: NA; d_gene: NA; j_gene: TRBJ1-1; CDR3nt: TGTGCCAGCAGTTTAGCGCTAGGACCTGAAGCTTTCTTT; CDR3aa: CASSLALGPEAFF
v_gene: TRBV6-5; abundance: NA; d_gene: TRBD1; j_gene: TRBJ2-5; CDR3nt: TGTGCCAGCAGTTCGACAGGGGCGGCTAGTGTGGAGACCCAGTACTTC; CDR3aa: CASSSTGAASVETQYF
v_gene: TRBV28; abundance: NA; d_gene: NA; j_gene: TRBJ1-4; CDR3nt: TGTGCCAGCAGTTTGAGGGCGAAACTGTTTTTT; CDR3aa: CASSLRAKLFF
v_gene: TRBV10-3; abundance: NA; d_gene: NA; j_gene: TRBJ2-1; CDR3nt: TGTGCCATCAGTGAGGGCAGGGGCAATGAGCAGTTCTTC; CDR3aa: CAISEGRGNEQFF
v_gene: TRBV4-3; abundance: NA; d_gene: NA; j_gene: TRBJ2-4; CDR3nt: TGCGCCAGCAGCCAAGAGGCTGGAGGAGACATTCAGTACTTC; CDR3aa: CASSQEAGGDIQYF
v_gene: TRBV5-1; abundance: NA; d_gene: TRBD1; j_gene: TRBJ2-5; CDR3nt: TGCGCCAGCAGCAGAACCACGACAGGGAGAGAGACCCAGTACTTC; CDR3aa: CASSRTTTGRETQYF
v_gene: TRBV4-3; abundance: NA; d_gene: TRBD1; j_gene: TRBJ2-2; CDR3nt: TGCGCCAGCAGCCAGGGTCCGGGACAGGGGTTCCAGGAGCTGTTTTTT; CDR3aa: CASSQGPGQGFQELFF
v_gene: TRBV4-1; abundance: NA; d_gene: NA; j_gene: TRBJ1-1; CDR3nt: TGCGCCAGCAGCCTCGCGGGCGTGGCTTTCTTT; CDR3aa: CASSLAGVAFF
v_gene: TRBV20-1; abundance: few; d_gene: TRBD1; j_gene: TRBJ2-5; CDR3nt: TGCAGTGCTGGGAGACAGGGGATTGAGCAGACCCAGTACTTC; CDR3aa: CSAGRQGIEQTQYF
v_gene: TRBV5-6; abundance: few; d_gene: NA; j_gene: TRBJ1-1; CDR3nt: TGTGCCAGCAGCTTTGGACCGGTTTTGAACACTGAAGCTTTCTTT; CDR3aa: CASSFGPVLNTEAFF
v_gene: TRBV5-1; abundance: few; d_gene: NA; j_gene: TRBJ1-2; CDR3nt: TGCGCCAGCAGCTTGGCCGCCGGGGGAAGGGGCTACACCTTC; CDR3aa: CASSLAAGGRGYTF
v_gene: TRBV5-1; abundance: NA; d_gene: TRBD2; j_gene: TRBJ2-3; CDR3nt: TGCGCCAGCAGCTTAAGCGGGGGGGCCGCAGATACGCAGTATTTT; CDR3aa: CASSLSGGAADTQYF
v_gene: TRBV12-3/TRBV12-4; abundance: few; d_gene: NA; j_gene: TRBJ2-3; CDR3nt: TGTGCCAGCAGTACCCACCCCGCGAGAACAGATACGCAGTATTTT; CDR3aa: CASSTHPARTDTQYF
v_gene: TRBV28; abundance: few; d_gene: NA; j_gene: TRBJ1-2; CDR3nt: TGTGCCAGCAGTTTCCCGGACAGCATAGGAACTGGCTACACCTTC; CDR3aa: CASSFPDSIGTGYTF
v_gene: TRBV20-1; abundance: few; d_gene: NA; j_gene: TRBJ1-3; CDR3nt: TGCAGTGCCCGTCGGTCGCAAATCTCTGGAAACACCATATATTTT; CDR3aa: CSARRSQISGNTIYF
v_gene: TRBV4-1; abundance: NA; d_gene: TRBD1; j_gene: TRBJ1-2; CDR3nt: TGCGCCAGCAGCCAGGGGGACAGGGGTTTCAATGGCTACACCTTC; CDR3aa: CASSQGDRGFNGYTF
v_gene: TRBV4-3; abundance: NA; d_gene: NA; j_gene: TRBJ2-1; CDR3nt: TGCGCCAGCAGCCAAGATAGAGTGTCGTACAATGAGCAGTTCTTC; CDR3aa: CASSQDRVSYNEQFF
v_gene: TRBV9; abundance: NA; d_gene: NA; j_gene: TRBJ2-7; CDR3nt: TGTGCCAGCAGCGTAGAGGCCAGCCACTCCTACGAGCAGTACTTC; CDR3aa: CASSVEASHSYEQYF
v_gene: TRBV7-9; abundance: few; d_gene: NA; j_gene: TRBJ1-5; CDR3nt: TGTGCCAGCAGCTCGCAGGGAGCAGGCAATCAGCCCCAGCATTTT; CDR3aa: CASSSQGAGNQPQHF
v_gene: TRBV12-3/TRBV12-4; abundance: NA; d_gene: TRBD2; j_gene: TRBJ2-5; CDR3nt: TGTGCCAGCAGTTTTAGCGGGGGGGTTACAGAGACCCAGTACTTC; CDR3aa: CASSFSGGVTETQYF
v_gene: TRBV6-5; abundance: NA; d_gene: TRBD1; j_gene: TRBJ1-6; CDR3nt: TGTGCCAGCAGCCGGGACAGGGGGCCGGGTTCACCCCTCCACTTT; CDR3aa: CASSRDRGPGSPLHF
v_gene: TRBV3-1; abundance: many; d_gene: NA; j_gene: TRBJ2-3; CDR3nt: TGTGCCAGCAGCCCACTTTACGATACGCAGTATTTT; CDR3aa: CASSPLYDTQYF
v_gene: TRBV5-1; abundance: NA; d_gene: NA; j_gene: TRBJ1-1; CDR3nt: TGCGCCAGCACCCTAGGCCCGAACACTGAAGCTTTCTTT; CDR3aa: CASTLGPNTEAFF
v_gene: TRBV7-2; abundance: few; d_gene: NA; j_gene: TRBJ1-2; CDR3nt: TGTGCCAGCAGCTTAGGCGGGCCGCCCGTGAATGGCTACACCTTC; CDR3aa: CASSLGGPPVNGYTF
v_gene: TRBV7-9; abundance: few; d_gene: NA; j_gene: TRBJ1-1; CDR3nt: TGTGCCAGCAGCGTGGACGAGAACACTGAAGCTTTCTTT; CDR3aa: CASSVDENTEAFF
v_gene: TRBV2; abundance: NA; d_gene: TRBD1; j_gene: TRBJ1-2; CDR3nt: TGTGCCAGCGCCCAGGGGGACCGTGGCTACACCTTC; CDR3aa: CASAQGDRGYTF
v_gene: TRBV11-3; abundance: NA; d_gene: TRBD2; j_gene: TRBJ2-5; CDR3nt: TGTGCCAGCAGCGGGACTAGTGAGACCCAGTACTTC; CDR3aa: CASSGTSETQYF
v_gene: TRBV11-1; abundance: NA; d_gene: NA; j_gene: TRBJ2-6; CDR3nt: TGTGCCAGCAGCTTAGCGGAAACCTCTGGGGCCAACGTCCTGACTTTC; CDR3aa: CASSLAETSGANVLTF
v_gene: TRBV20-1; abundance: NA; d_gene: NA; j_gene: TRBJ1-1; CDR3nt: TGCAGTGCTAGAGACAGGGTAATAGGTGAAGCTTTCTTT; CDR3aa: CSARDRVIGEAFF
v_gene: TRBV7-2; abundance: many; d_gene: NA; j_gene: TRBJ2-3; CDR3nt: TGTGCCAGCAGCTCCCTCCAATTGGTAGATACGCAGTATTTT; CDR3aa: CASSSLQLVDTQYF
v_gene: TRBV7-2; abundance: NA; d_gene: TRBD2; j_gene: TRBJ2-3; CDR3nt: TGTGCCAGCAGCTTGGAGACTAGCGGGGGGGCCTTGACAGATACGCAGTATTTT; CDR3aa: CASSLETSGGALTDTQYF
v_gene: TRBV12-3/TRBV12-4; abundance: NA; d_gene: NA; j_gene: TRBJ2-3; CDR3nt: TGTGCCAGCAGAATCTCTGGTGGGGATACTTCGCAGTATTTT; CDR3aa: CASRISGGDTSQYF
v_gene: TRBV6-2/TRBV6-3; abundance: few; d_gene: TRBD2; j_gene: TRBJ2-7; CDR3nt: TGTGCCAGCAGACGGGGGGGTTTTCGCGAGCAGTACTTC; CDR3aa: CASRRGGFREQYF
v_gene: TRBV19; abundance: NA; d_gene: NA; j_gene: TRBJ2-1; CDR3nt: TGTGCCACCAGCCCCAGTTCTGGGGATGAGCAGTTCTTC; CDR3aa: CATSPSSGDEQFF
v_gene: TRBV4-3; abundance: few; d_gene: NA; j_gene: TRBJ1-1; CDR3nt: TGCGCCAGCAGCTACATTGGAGACCTCACTGAAGCTTTCTTT; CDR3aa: CASSYIGDLTEAFF
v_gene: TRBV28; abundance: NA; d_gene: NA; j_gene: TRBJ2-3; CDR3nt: TGTGCCAGCATAGGGGCAGACAGGACTAGCACAGATACGCAGTATTTT; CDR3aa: CASIGADRTSTDTQYF
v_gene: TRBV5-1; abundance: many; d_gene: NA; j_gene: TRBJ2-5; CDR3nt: TGCGCCAGCTCCTCTCAATGGGGCGAGACCCAGTACTTC; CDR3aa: CASSSQWGETQYF
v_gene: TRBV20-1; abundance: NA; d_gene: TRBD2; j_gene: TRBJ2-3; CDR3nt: TGCAGTGCAAACCCCGGGACTAGCGGTGGGGATACGCAGTATTTT; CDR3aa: CSANPGTSGGDTQYF
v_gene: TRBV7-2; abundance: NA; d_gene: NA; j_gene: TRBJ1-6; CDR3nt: TGTGCCAGCAGCTTAGGCTACAGTAATTCACCCCTCCACTTT; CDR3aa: CASSLGYSNSPLHF
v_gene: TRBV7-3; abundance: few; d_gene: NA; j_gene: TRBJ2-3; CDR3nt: TGTGCCAGCAGCTTAAGTACAGGGGAGGCGGCGCAGTATTTT; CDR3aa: CASSLSTGEAAQYF
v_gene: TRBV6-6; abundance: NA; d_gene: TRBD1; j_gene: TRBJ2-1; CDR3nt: TGTGCCAGCAGTTCCAACAGGGGAAATGAGCAGTTCTTC; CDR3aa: CASSSNRGNEQFF
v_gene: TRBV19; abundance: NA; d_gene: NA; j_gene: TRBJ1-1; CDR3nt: TGTGCCAGTAGTATGACACAGAACACTGAAGCTTTCTTT; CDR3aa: CASSMTQNTEAFF
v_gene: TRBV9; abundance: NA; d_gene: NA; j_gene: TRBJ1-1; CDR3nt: TGTGCCAGCAGCGTCACACCTAACACTGAAGCTTTCTTT; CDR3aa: CASSVTPNTEAFF
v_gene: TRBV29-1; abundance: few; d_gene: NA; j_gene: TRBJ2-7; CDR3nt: TGCAGCGTTGAGCGGGGGCCTAACGAGCAGTACTTC; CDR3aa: CSVERGPNEQYF
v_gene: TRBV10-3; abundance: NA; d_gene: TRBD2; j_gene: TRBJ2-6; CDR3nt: TGTGCCATCAGTGATATGGGGAGGGTCCTACCCTCTGGGGCCAACGTCCTGACTTTC; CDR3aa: CAISDMGRVLPSGANVLTF
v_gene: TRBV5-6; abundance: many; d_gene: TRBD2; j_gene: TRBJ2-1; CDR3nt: TGTGCCAGCAGCCTCAACCGGGACTACCAGTTCTTC; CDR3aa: CASSLNRDYQFF
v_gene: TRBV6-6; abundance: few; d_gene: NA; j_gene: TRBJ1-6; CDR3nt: TGTGCCAGCTCCGGGGGCAATAATTCACCCCTCCACTTT; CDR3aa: CASSGGNNSPLHF
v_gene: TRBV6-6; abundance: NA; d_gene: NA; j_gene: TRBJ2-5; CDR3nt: TGTGCCAGCAACGTACAGGGAGGGGAGACCCAGTACTTC; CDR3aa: CASNVQGGETQYF
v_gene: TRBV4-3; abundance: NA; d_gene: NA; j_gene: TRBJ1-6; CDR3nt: TGCGCCAGCAGCCAAGCCGGGACGGATGATAATTCACCCCTCCACTTT; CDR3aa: CASSQAGTDDNSPLHF
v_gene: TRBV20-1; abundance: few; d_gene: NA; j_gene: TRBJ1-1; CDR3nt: TGCAGTTCAACCCCCCCGACAGGTGAAAGACGTGAAGCTTTCTTT; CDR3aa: CSSTPPTGERREAFF
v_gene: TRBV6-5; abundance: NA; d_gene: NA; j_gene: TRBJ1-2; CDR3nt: TGTGCCAGCAGTTACCCGGCGTCGGGGTTTGATGGCTACACCTTC; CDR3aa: CASSYPASGFDGYTF
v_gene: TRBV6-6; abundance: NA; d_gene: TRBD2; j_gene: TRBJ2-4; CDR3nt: TGTGCGTGCCTGGGGGTAGCGGGGGTGGAGAACATTCAGTACTTC; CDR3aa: CACLGVAGVENIQYF
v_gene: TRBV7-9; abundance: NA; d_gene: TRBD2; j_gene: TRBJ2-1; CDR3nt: TGTGCCAGCAGCGCCCACCGGACTAGCGGGGACAATGAGCAGTTCTTC; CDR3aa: CASSAHRTSGDNEQFF